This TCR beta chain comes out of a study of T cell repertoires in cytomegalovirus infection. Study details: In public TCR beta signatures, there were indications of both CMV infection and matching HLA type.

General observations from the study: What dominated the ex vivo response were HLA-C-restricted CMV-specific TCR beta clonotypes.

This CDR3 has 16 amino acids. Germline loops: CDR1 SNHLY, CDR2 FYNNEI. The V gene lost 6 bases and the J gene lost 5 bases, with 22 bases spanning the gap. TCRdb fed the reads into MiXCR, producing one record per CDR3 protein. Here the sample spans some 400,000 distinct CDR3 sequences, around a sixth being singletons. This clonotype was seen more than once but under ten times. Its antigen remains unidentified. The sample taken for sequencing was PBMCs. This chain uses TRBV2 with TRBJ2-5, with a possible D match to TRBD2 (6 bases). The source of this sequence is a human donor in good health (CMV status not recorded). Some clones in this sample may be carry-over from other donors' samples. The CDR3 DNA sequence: TGTGCCAGCAGCGACCCAAGGGCGGGACCCCGGGAGACCCAGTACTTC. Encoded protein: CASSDPRAGPRETQYF.